Listed below are T cell receptor beta chains from one sample, sequenced in a study of T cells in Graves' hyperthyroidism and ophthalmopathy. TCRdb re-analysed the multiplex PCR reads in MiXCR, keeping a single row per CDR3 protein. The sample gives about 620,000 distinct CDR3 sequences, around 15% of which show up once; about 3.8% is in the top ten. Sequencing was carried out using blood. Source of these receptors: a woman between 25 and 40 years old with Graves' hyperthyroidism. Each CDR3 is given with its conserved first and last residue. The D gene is left open where the match is weak. Expanded clones get a size class; other rows say once, few or many, or leave the size out.

TRBV19	TRBJ2-7	.	.	TGTGCCAGTAGTATCTCAGGGAACTACGAGCAGTACTTC	CASSISGNYEQYF
TRBV12-3/TRBV12-4	TRBJ2-7	TRBD1	many	TGTGCCAGCAGTTCCGACAGGGGAGTGGGCGAGCAGTACTTC	CASSSDRGVGEQYF
TRBV27	TRBJ2-1	.	many	TGTGCCAGCAGCCAAACTAGGATCCTGAACAATGAGCAGTTCTTC	CASSQTRILNNEQFF
TRBV19	TRBJ2-7	TRBD1	many	TGTGCCAGCTCAGTCTTTCCGGGACAGGGCGTCTACGAGCAGTACTTC	CASSVFPGQGVYEQYF
TRBV9	TRBJ2-7	.	.	TGTGCCAGCAGTCCGAGACTAGGGGACTACGAGCAGTACTTC	CASSPRLGDYEQYF
TRBV20-1	TRBJ1-1	.	.	TGCAGTGCTAGGGGGTTTGGGGAAGCTTTCTTT	CSARGFGEAFF
TRBV6-2/TRBV6-3	TRBJ2-4	.	many	TGTGCCAGCACGAACTCCCGAAGTAGGAAGGTCGCCAAAAACATTCAGTACTTC	CASTNSRSRKVAKNIQYF
TRBV30	TRBJ1-4	.	.	TGTGCCTGGGGACGCGTTTTGATGAAAAAACTGTTTTTT	CAWGRVLMKKLFF
TRBV30	TRBJ1-1	.	many	TGTGCCTGGAGTCGGAGGGACACTGAAGCTTTCTTT	CAWSRRDTEAFF
TRBV11-3	TRBJ2-3	.	few	TGTGCCAGCAGCCTCGAAGGACAAGGCGTCTTGTATTTT	CASSLEGQGVLYF
TRBV15	TRBJ2-1	TRBD2	few	TGTGCCACCAGCAGGGCGGCGGGGGACAATGAGCAGTTCTTC	CATSRAAGDNEQFF
TRBV7-9	TRBJ1-2	.	many	TGTGCCAGCAGCTTATCAGGGGTAAACTATGGCTACACCTTC	CASSLSGVNYGYTF
TRBV12-3/TRBV12-4	TRBJ1-1	.	.	TGTGCCAGCAGTTTTCGGGGCCTTCGGACTGAAGCTTTCTTT	CASSFRGLRTEAFF
TRBV12-3/TRBV12-4	TRBJ2-7	TRBD1	many	TGTGCCAGCAGACCCGGGACAGCGAGCTCCTACGAGCAGTACTTC	CASRPGTASSYEQYF
TRBV6-1	TRBJ1-5	.	many	TGTGCCAGCAGTGAATCTTATGGGACGCAGCATTTT	CASSESYGTQHF
TRBV10-3	TRBJ1-1	.	.	TGTGCCATCCGGGACGGATCCATGAACACTGAAGCTTTCTTT	CAIRDGSMNTEAFF
TRBV6-2/TRBV6-3	TRBJ2-7	.	few	TGTGCCAGCAGTTTCAATCCGGCCTACGAGCAGTACTTC	CASSFNPAYEQYF
TRBV28	TRBJ2-7	.	many	TGTGCCAGCACTCTACCCCCGTACGAGCAGTACTTC	CASTLPPYEQYF
TRBV5-8	TRBJ2-7	TRBD2	.	TGTGCCAGCAGCCCCTACGAGCGGGGCGAGCAGTACTTC	CASSPYERGEQYF
TRBV5-1	TRBJ1-1	.	.	TGCGCCAGCAGCTTGTTTGGATCGAACACTGAAGCTTTCTTT	CASSLFGSNTEAFF
TRBV6-1	TRBJ2-3	TRBD2	many	TGTGCCACCTTAAGCGCGGGAGGAGATACGCAGTATTTT	CATLSAGGDTQYF
TRBV20-1	TRBJ2-7	.	.	TGCAGTGCCTCGATAGGGATCTCCTACGAGCAGTACTTC	CSASIGISYEQYF